What follows are 26 T cell receptor beta chains derived from one specimen sequenced in a study of T cell responses to AZD1222 COVID-19 vaccine. Some clones are missing from TCRdb's copy, which holds only in-frame ones; the method was immunoSEQ multiplex PCR. The sample carries some 110,000 clones, roughly 80% recorded once. The source material was peripheral blood, sampled on day 0 of AZD1222 vaccination. These receptors all stem from an adult in good health.

The chain has TRBV5-1 and TRBJ1-2, with TRBD1 matching 8 bases. The V gene's germline CDR1 is SGHRS and CDR2 YFSETQ. CDR3 length: 16 amino acids. V shed 1 base, J shed 4 bases, and the junction held 9 bases outside the gene matches. The CDR3 nucleotides are TGCGCCAGCAGCTTGAATCCTCGGGACAGGATCTATGGCTACACCTTC. As protein: CASSLNPRDRIYGYTF. Full variable domain (rest looked up from reference TRBV5-1 and TRBJ1-2): KAGVTQTPRYLIKTRGQQVTLSCSPISGHRSVSWYQQTPGQGLQFLFEYFSETQRNKGNFPGRFSGRQFSNSRSEMNVSTLELGDSALYLCASSLNPRDRIYGYTFGSGTRLTVV.

This sequence joins TRBV11-3 and TRBJ2-7; 9 nucleotides match TRBD1. Looked up from germline, CDR1 is SGHNT and CDR2 is YENEEA. With V trimmed by 2 bases and J by 4 bases, 6 bases remained unmatched. This CDR3 spans 15 amino acids. The CDR3 bases are TGTGCCAGCAGCTTATCTCCGGGACAGGGTTACGAGCAGTACTTC. Translating gives CASSLSPGQGYEQYF.

The rearrangement links TRBV19 to TRBJ1-1; 7 bases are a match to TRBD1. Germline V gene sequence: CDR1 LNHDA, CDR2 SQIVND (reference sequence). V was pared by 8 bases and J by 7 bases, with 7 bases of the junction left unmatched. The CDR3 has 12 amino acids. CDR3 region: CASQQGFSEAFF. The CDR3 DNA reads as TGTGCCAGTCAACAGGGGTTCAGTGAAGCTTTCTTT.

V gene TRBV7-3 combines with J gene TRBJ2-2; D gene ambiguous. The CDR3 totals 15 residues. Germline lookup yields CDR1 SGHTA and CDR2 FQGTGA. The ends were cut back, 2 bases at V and 8 bases at J, with 15 bases in the middle. Written as DNA, the CDR3 is TGTGCCAGCAGCTTACAAGGAGTGGGTTTGGGGGAGCTGTTTTTT. This translates into CASSLQGVGLGELFF. Full variable domain (missing parts from reference TRBV7-3 and TRBJ2-2): GAGVSQTPSNKVTEKGKYVELRCDPISGHTALYWYRQSLGQGPEFLIYFQGTGAADDSGLPNDRFFAVRPEGSVSTLKIQRTERGDSAVYLCASSLQGVGLGELFFGEGSRLTVL.

CDR3 amino acids: CASSRWLWPTSQETQYF. CDR3 in DNA: TGTGCCAGCAGCCGATGGCTTTGGCCGACTAGCCAAGAGACCCAGTACTTC. The chain is built from TRBV11-3 and TRBJ2-5, with a possible D match to TRBD2 (6 bases). Germline V gene data show CDR1 as SGHNT and CDR2 as YENEEA. The CDR3 is 17 amino acids. Trimming left V 5 bases short and J 1 base short, with 20 bases between.

J is TRBJ2-2 and V is TRBV19; the D gene is possibly TRBD2 (5 bases). CDR1 is LNHDA, CDR2 SQIVND, per germline (reference sequence). Deletions cut 7 bases from V and 6 bases from J, with 15 bases between. The CDR3 totals 14 residues. The CDR3 spells CASTISSGAGELFF. The CDR3 bases are TGTGCCAGTACCATATCATCCGGGGCCGGGGAGCTGTTTTTT.

The gene calls are TRBV7-2 and TRBJ1-2; 9 bases agree with TRBD1. This CDR3 region has 15 residues. Germline values: CDR1 SGHTA, CDR2 FQGNSA. V lost 1 base, J lost 7 bases, and 7 bases stayed unmatched. In DNA, the CDR3 is TGTGCCAGCAGCTTAGTCTTAGGGACAGGGACTGGCTACACCTTC. Translating gives CASSLVLGTGTGYTF.

J is TRBJ2-5 and V is TRBV9; 7 bases agree with TRBD2. V dropped 0 bases and J dropped 5; count of bases not matched to a gene: 10. CDR1 SGDLS and CDR2 YYNGEE come from the germline V gene. The CDR3 spans 16 residues. The CDR3 sequence: CASSVASGGEYETQYF. The CDR3, as DNA: TGTGCCAGCAGCGTAGCTTCTGGGGGGGAATACGAGACCCAGTACTTC.

The rearrangement uses TRBV5-6 and TRBJ1-2; D is perhaps TRBD1 (5 bases). Germline loops: CDR1 SGHDT, CDR2 YYEEEE. CDR3 size: 17 residues. Trimming stripped 2 bases from V and 7 bases from J, with 24 bases between. The CDR3 loop is CASSFLSGIGSSFGYTF. The CDR3, as DNA: TGTGCCAGCAGCTTTCTCTCAGGGATAGGGTCTAGTTTTGGCTACACCTTC.

The CDR3 coding sequence is TGTGCCAGCAGTTTAGCAGGGGGTGCTATACAGCCCCAGCATTTT. As protein: CASSLAGGAIQPQHF. The rearrangement links TRBV28 to TRBJ1-5; 7 bases fit TRBD1. The J segment lost 7 bases and the V segment lost 2 bases, leaving 8 bases of the junction unmatched. Germline lookup yields CDR1 MDHEN and CDR2 SYDVKM. The CDR3 consists of 15 residues. The full variable domain, completed using reference TRBV28 and TRBJ1-5, is DVKVTQSSRYLVKRTGEKVFLECVQDMDHENMFWYRQDPGLGLRLIYFSYDVKMKEKGDIPEGYSVSREKKERFSLILESASTNQTSMYLCASSLAGGAIQPQHFGDGTRLSIL.

This sequence joins TRBV15 and TRBJ1-3; 8 nucleotides align to TRBD1. The CDR3 contains 15 residues. The germline V gene has CDR1 LNHNV and CDR2 YYDKDF (reference sequence). The V and J ends lost 5 bases and 0 bases, in that order; junction bases with no gene match: 3. In nucleotides, the CDR3 is TGTGCCACCAGCCGGGACAGGAGCTCTGGAAACACCATATATTTT. It codes for CATSRDRSSGNTIYF.

V and J are TRBV9 and TRBJ2-3; D gene ambiguous. This CDR3 has 14 residues. The ends were cut back, 0 bases at V and 8 bases at J, with 13 bases in the middle. CDR1 and CDR2 from the germline V gene are SGDLS and YYNGEE. DNA for the CDR3: TGTGCCAGCAGCGTAGGAACTGCTGGGCTTACGCAGTATTTT. Translation: CASSVGTAGLTQYF.

The chain couples TRBV3-1 (or the pseudogene TRBV3-2) to TRBJ1-1; 8 nucleotides line up with TRBD1. The V gene end was trimmed by 3 bases and the J gene end by 4 bases; junction bases not matched to a gene: 13. Germline values: CDR1 LGHDT, CDR2 YNNKEL (reference sequence). This CDR3 comprises 17 residues. The CDR3 DNA sequence: TGTGCCAGCAGCCATAGGCAGGGGGCCTTGGCCGGCACTGAAGCTTTCTTT. Protein: CASSHRQGALAGTEAFF.

The genes are TRBV29-1 and TRBJ1-2; the D gene is possibly TRBD1 (6 bases). CDR1 SQVTM and CDR2 ANQGSEA come from the germline V gene. Trimming removed 3 bases from V and 8 bases from J, with 13 bases in between. CDR3 length: 12 residues. In nucleotides, the CDR3 is TGCAGCGTTGATTCGCAGGGGAGGGGCTACACCTTC. This sequence encodes CSVDSQGRGYTF.

This clone is a singleton in its sample. The chain couples TRBV6-4 to TRBJ1-6; D call uncertain. V was pared by 0 bases and J by 7 bases, with 4 bases between. The germline V gene has CDR1 MRHNA and CDR2 SNTAGT. The CDR3 contains 13 residues. CDR3 coding DNA: TGTGCCAGCAGTGACTCGACAAATTCACCCCTCCACTTT. Encoded protein: CASSDSTNSPLHF.

The rearrangement joins TRBV25-1 to TRBJ1-5; D gene unclear. The V gene's germline CDR1 is MGHDK and CDR2 SYGVNS. The CDR3 covers 13 residues. The V end was cut by 2 bases, the J end by 7 bases, with 9 bases between. This CDR3 reads CASSETDLQPQHF. The CDR3 DNA follows: TGTGCCAGCAGTGAAACAGACCTACAGCCCCAGCATTTT.

This chain joins TRBV7-8 and TRBJ2-3; D unclear. CDR3 length equals 15 residues. V dropped 0 bases and J dropped 4 bases, with 11 bases sitting between them. The germline V gene has CDR1 SGHVS and CDR2 FQNEAQ. CDR3 region: CASSLALARADTQYF. CDR3 nucleotide sequence: TGTGCCAGCAGCTTAGCGCTCGCGCGTGCAGATACGCAGTATTTT.

The chain joins TRBV7-2 to TRBJ1-4; no clear D gene. V lost 6 bases and J lost 2, with 10 bases in between. The CDR3 is 14 residues long. The germline V gene has CDR1 SGHTA and CDR2 FQGNSA. In DNA, the CDR3 is TGTGCCAGCAGTCGCTCACCTACTAATGAAAAACTGTTTTTT. Amino acids: CASSRSPTNEKLFF.

The chain recombines TRBV19 with TRBJ1-2; D might be TRBD1 (5 bases). CDR3 size: 13 residues. Germline V CDR1 and CDR2: LNHDA, SQIVND (reference sequence). V dropped 7 bases and J dropped 5 bases, with 14 bases sitting between them. CDR3 bases: TGTGCCAGTACCCTTGGGGGAATGTATGGCTACACCTTC. Translation gives CASTLGGMYGYTF.

The sample holds one count of this clone. Other DNA sequences in the same sample also yield this CDR3. This rearrangement joins TRBV29-1 to TRBJ2-3; TRBD1 or TRBD2 may be the D gene (5 bases each). Trimming removed 1 base at V and 4 bases at J, with 12 bases between. Germline V CDR1 and CDR2: SQVTM, ANQGSEA. This CDR3 is 14 amino acids long. For the CDR3, the DNA is TGCAGCGTTGAAGGCGGGCGAGGGGCAGATACGCAGTATTTT. Translated: CSVEGGRGADTQYF.

The chain uses TRBV16 and TRBJ1-6; TRBD1 is a possible D gene (5 bases). The V gene's germline CDR1 is KGHSY and CDR2 FQNENV. With 7 bases removed from V and 7 bases from J, the gap between germline ends came to 26 bases. The CDR3 extends over 18 amino acids. CDR3 in amino acids: CASTGSLGLGAGNSPLHF. The CDR3, as DNA: TGTGCCAGCACCGGAAGCTTAGGCCTAGGGGCGGGAAATTCACCCCTCCACTTT. The complete variable domain, with remaining parts taken from reference TRBV16 and TRBJ1-6, reads GEEVAQTPKHLVRGEGQKAKLYCAPIKGHSYVFWYQQVLKNEFKFLISFQNENVFDETGMPKERFSAKCLPNSPCSLEIQATKLEDSAVYFCASTGSLGLGAGNSPLHFGNGTRLTVT.

This chain joins TRBV24-1 and TRBJ2-2; D is ambiguous. Germline lookup yields CDR1 KGHDR and CDR2 SFDVKD. Deletions cut 4 bases from V and 3 bases from J, with 14 bases between. The CDR3 has 16 amino acids. The CDR3, as DNA: TGTGCCACCAGTGACCCAGAGCTTGGGGACACCGGGGAGCTGTTTTTT. It specifies CATSDPELGDTGELFF.

This clone came up once. This chain joins TRBV6-5 and TRBJ2-7; D unclear. Looked up from germline, CDR1 is MNHEY and CDR2 is SVGAGI. The CDR3 length is 13 residues. V was pared by 7 bases and J by 3 bases, with 13 bases between. The CDR3 protein is CASTQTWGYEQYF. The DNA of the CDR3 is TGTGCCAGCACCCAGACATGGGGCTACGAGCAGTACTTC.

The chain carries TRBV4-1 and TRBJ1-5, with D unresolved. The V and J ends lost 0 bases and 6 bases respectively, with 6 bases between them. This CDR3 spans 13 amino acids. Germline V lookup: CDR1 MGHRA, CDR2 YSYEKL. The DNA for the CDR3 is TGCGCCAGCAGCCAAGAATACCGTCAGCCCCAGCATTTT. This translates into CASSQEYRQPQHF.

The rearrangement uses TRBV5-4 and TRBJ2-1, with D possibly matching TRBD2 (7 bases). The germline V and J ends were trimmed by 4 bases and 7 bases, with 18 bases remaining between them. There are 15 residues in the CDR3. Germline lookup yields CDR1 SGHNT and CDR2 YYREEE (reference sequence). The CDR3 DNA reads as TGTGCCAGCAGCCTGCGGGGGCCCAACGGGAATGAGCAGTTCTTC. Translated: CASSLRGPNGNEQFF.

This chain connects TRBV7-2 to TRBJ2-1, with unresolved D. V was clipped by 2 bases and J by 7 bases, with 3 bases between them. The CDR3 is 11 residues long. The V gene's germline CDR1 is SGHTA and CDR2 FQGNSA. This CDR3 is CASSLTNEQFF. The CDR3 coding sequence is TGTGCCAGCAGCTTAACTAATGAGCAGTTCTTC.